This is a list of T cell receptor beta chains from one sample in a study of patients and donors after allogeneic stem cell transplantation. Each CDR3 protein is one row after TCRdb ran MiXCR on the RT-PCR reads. Of hundreds of thousands of distinct CDR3 sequences in the sample, 16% are singletons; the top ten hold less than 8%. Material for sequencing was blood, either unsorted or a sorted T cell fraction (not recorded which). The receptors come from a human donor who was either an allogeneic HSCT recipient or a stem cell or donor lymphocyte infusion donor (not recorded which). It is not recorded whose cells these are; they may come from a transplant donor. Both conserved end residues are part of each CDR3. D genes are given only for firm matches. Size values are once, few and many counts, or a class for expanded clones, and some rows have none.

CDR3	DNA	size	J	D	V
CASRLRGAGELFF	TGTGCCAGCAGGCTCCGGGGGGCCGGGGAGCTGTTTTTT	NA	TRBJ2-2	TRBD2	TRBV12-3/TRBV12-4
CSARQTLDRAHEQYF	TGCAGTGCTAGACAAACATTGGACAGGGCCCACGAGCAGTACTTC	NA	TRBJ2-7	TRBD1	TRBV20-1
CASSLLQREQYF	TGTGCCAGCAGCTTACTTCAAAGGGAGCAGTACTTC	few	TRBJ2-7	NA	TRBV7-9
CAWSPGTDSNQPQHF	TGTGCCTGGAGCCCAGGGACTGATAGCAATCAGCCCCAGCATTTT	few	TRBJ1-5	NA	TRBV30
CASSLVKGRNEQYF	TGTGCCAGCAGTTTAGTGAAGGGGCGGAACGAGCAGTACTTC	many	TRBJ2-7	NA	TRBV12-3/TRBV12-4
CASSRWDRGQWGYTF	TGTGCCAGCAGCCGATGGGACAGGGGGCAATGGGGCTACACCTTC	NA	TRBJ1-2	TRBD1	TRBV4-2
CASWGGNEQFF	TGTGCCAGCTGGGGAGGCAATGAGCAGTTCTTC	NA	TRBJ2-1	NA	TRBV6-6
CASSYGLVELSEQFF	TGTGCCAGCAGCTACGGACTAGTTGAGCTGAGTGAGCAGTTCTTC	few	TRBJ2-1	TRBD2	TRBV11-2
CASSYTDSYEQYF	TGCGCCAGCAGCTATACGGACAGCTACGAGCAGTACTTC	few	TRBJ2-7	NA	TRBV4-1
CASSTRQGTEAFF	TGTGCCAGCAGCACACGACAGGGGACTGAAGCTTTCTTT	NA	TRBJ1-1	TRBD1	TRBV7-2
CSAGTSGSTYNEQFF	TGCAGTGCAGGGACTAGCGGGAGTACCTACAATGAGCAGTTCTTC	NA	TRBJ2-1	TRBD2	TRBV20-1
CASSIPGPQAPYEQYF	TGCGCCAGCAGCATACCCGGGCCCCAAGCCCCTTACGAGCAGTACTTC	few	TRBJ2-7	NA	TRBV4-1
CASSRGQGPQETQYF	TGTGCCAGCAGCCGCGGACAGGGGCCCCAAGAGACCCAGTACTTC	NA	TRBJ2-5	TRBD1	TRBV7-9
CASSHGDREIDEQYF	TGTGCCAGCAGCCATGGGGACAGGGAGATCGACGAGCAGTACTTC	few	TRBJ2-7	TRBD1	TRBV7-9
CASTSLTEQYF	TGTGCCAGCACTTCGCTCACCGAGCAGTACTTC	few	TRBJ2-7	NA	TRBV7-2
CATKTVGVWGAEMNTEAFF	TGTGCCACCAAGACCGTGGGGGTGTGGGGGGCCGAGATGAACACTGAAGCTTTCTTT	many	TRBJ1-1	NA	TRBV15
CASSLGEGTSDAYEQYF	TGTGCCAGCAGCTTGGGAGAAGGGACTAGCGATGCCTACGAGCAGTACTTC	once	TRBJ2-7	TRBD2	TRBV7-6
CATSREGAGNTIYF	TGTGCCACCAGCAGAGAGGGGGCTGGAAACACCATATATTTT	NA	TRBJ1-3	NA	TRBV15
CSVEIARPLSYEQYF	TGCAGCGTTGAAATAGCTAGGCCTCTCTCCTACGAGCAGTACTTC	NA	TRBJ2-7	NA	TRBV29-1
CASSPSTGTGTEAFF	TGTGCCAGCAGTCCTTCAACCGGGACAGGCACTGAAGCTTTCTTT	NA	TRBJ1-1	TRBD1	TRBV12-3/TRBV12-4
CASSLELAGLNEQFF	TGTGCCAGCAGCTTAGAACTAGCGGGCCTCAATGAGCAGTTCTTC	few	TRBJ2-1	TRBD2	TRBV7-9
CASSFQGVFTDTQYF	TGTGCCAGCAGTTTCCAGGGGGTGTTCACAGATACGCAGTATTTT	many	TRBJ2-3	TRBD1	TRBV12-3/TRBV12-4
CASSHMKGAVDAFF	TGTGCCAGCAGCCATATGAAGGGGGCGGTGGATGCTTTCTTT	few	TRBJ1-1	TRBD1	TRBV3-1
CASSLLGEETQYF	TGTGCCAGCAGCTTGCTCGGGGAAGAAACCCAGTACTTC	NA	TRBJ2-5	NA	TRBV5-4
CASSSSRTGELFF	TGTGCCAGCAGCTCCAGTCGAACCGGGGAGCTGTTTTTT	NA	TRBJ2-2	NA	TRBV5-4
CSARTSGSSGANVLTF	TGCAGTGCTAGAACTAGCGGCAGCTCTGGGGCCAACGTCCTGACTTTC	few	TRBJ2-6	TRBD2	TRBV20-1
CASSKQGVTTPGELFF	TGTGCCAGCAGCAAACAGGGTGTAACCACCCCCGGGGAGCTGTTTTTT	few	TRBJ2-2	NA	TRBV7-2
CASSISGDIYQPQHF	TGTGCCAGTAGTATATCGGGGGACATATATCAGCCCCAGCATTTT	NA	TRBJ1-5	NA	TRBV19
CASSLLWRGPFYNEQFF	TGTGCCAGCAGCTTATTATGGCGGGGGCCTTTCTACAATGAGCAGTTCTTC	few	TRBJ2-1	NA	TRBV11-1
CASSPRSLRSSYNEQFF	TGCGCCAGCAGCCCCCGAAGCTTGCGGAGCTCCTACAATGAGCAGTTCTTC	many	TRBJ2-1	NA	TRBV5-1
CASSSSNSRTDTQYF	TGTGCCAGCAGCTCAAGCAATTCTCGCACAGATACGCAGTATTTT	few	TRBJ2-3	NA	TRBV11-2
CASSPPERGRMRMFF	TGTGCCAGCTCACCACCGGAAAGGGGGCGCATGCGGATGTTTTTT	NA	TRBJ2-2	TRBD1	TRBV18
CASSAYGNTIYF	TGTGCCAGCAGTGCATACGGAAACACCATATATTTT	few	TRBJ1-3	NA	TRBV12-3/TRBV12-4
CASSFAGKGPHRNTIYF	TGTGCCAGCAGTTTCGCAGGGAAAGGCCCACATAGAAACACCATATATTTT	NA	TRBJ1-3	NA	TRBV28
CASSQEALAETQYF	TGTGCCAGCAGCCAAGAAGCCCTGGCGGAGACCCAGTACTTC	many	TRBJ2-5	NA	TRBV4-2
CASSHPPGSYNNEQFF	TGTGCCAGCAGCCACCCCCCGGGGAGTTACAACAATGAGCAGTTCTTC	medium-sized	TRBJ2-1	NA	TRBV7-3
CASSDHRGLGTEAFF	TGTGCCAGCAGTGACCACAGGGGGCTCGGCACTGAAGCTTTCTTT	few	TRBJ1-1	TRBD1	TRBV25-1
CASSLEVGSSYEQYF	TGTGCCAGCAGCTTAGAGGTGGGCAGCTCCTACGAGCAGTACTTC	few	TRBJ2-7	NA	TRBV11-3
CASSQGPDWPEETQYF	TGTGCCAGCAGCCAAGGGCCGGACTGGCCGGAAGAGACCCAGTACTTC	NA	TRBJ2-5	NA	TRBV12-3/TRBV12-4
CASSLDPGLALYEQFF	TGTGCCAGCAGCCTGGACCCGGGACTAGCATTGTATGAGCAGTTCTTC	many	TRBJ2-1	TRBD2	TRBV4-2
CSGGDFAFEQFF	TGCAGTGGAGGGGACTTCGCATTTGAGCAGTTCTTC	NA	TRBJ2-1	NA	TRBV20-1
CASSKAAGVSTGELFF	TGTGCCAGCAGCAAAGCGGCGGGAGTTAGCACCGGGGAGCTGTTTTTT	few	TRBJ2-2	NA	TRBV21-1
CSELRGDTQYF	TGCAGTGAACTCAGGGGGGATACGCAGTATTTT	NA	TRBJ2-3	TRBD1	TRBV20-1
CASSLGSPTNTGELFF	TGCGCCAGCAGCTTGGGCAGCCCAACGAACACCGGGGAGCTGTTTTTT	many	TRBJ2-2	NA	TRBV5-1
CASSHGSRGTGELFF	TGTGCCAGCAGCCACGGGTCTAGGGGGACCGGGGAGCTGTTTTTT	NA	TRBJ2-2	NA	TRBV7-9
CASSVNRVGLYTEAFF	TGTGCCAGCAGCGTAAACAGGGTGGGATTGTACACTGAAGCTTTCTTT	few	TRBJ1-1	NA	TRBV5-4